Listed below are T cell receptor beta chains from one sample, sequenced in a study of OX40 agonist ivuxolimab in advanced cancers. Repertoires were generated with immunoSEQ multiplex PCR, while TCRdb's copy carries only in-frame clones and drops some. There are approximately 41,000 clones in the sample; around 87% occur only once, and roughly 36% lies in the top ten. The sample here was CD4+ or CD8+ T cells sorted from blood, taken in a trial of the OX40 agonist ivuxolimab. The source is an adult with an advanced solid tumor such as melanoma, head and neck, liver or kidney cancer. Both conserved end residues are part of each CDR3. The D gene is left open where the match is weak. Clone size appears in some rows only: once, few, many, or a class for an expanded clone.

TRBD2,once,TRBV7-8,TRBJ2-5,CASSTRTSLKTQYF,TGTGCCAGCAGCACCCGGACTAGCCTAAAGACCCAGTACTTC
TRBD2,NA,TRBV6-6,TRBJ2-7,CASSPSGGPSSYEQYF,TGTGCCAGCAGCCCTAGCGGGGGCCCTAGCTCCTACGAGCAGTACTTC
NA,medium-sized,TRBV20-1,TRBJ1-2,CSAALGRGYTF,TGCAGTGCTGCACTCGGGCGAGGCTACACCTTC
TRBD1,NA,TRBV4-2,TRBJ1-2,CASSRDRGYGYTF,TGTGCCAGCAGCCGAGACAGGGGATATGGCTACACCTTC
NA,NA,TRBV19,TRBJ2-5,CASSRNQGQETQYF,TGTGCCAGTAGTCGGAACCAGGGACAAGAGACCCAGTACTTC
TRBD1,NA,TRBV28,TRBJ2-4,CASRPGTGAKNIQYF,TGTGCCAGCAGACCCGGGACAGGGGCCAAAAACATTCAGTACTTC
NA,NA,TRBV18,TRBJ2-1,CASSPSRSLAYNEQFF,TGTGCCAGCTCACCTAGTAGGAGTCTCGCCTACAATGAGCAGTTCTTC
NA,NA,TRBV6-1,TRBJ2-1,CASSEGGPTTNEQFF,TGTGCCAGCAGTGAAGGGGGACCCACAACCAATGAGCAGTTCTTC
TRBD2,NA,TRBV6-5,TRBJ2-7,CAVARTSGREQYF,TGTGCCGTCGCTCGGACTAGTGGGCGCGAGCAGTACTTC
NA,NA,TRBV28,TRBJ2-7,CASSPIGTLSSYEQYF,TGTGCCAGCAGCCCGATAGGGACGCTGAGCTCCTACGAGCAGTACTTC
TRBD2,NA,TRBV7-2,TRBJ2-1,CASSLGAGGALSYNEQFF,TGTGCCAGCAGCTTAGGTGCCGGGGGGGCACTTTCCTACAATGAGCAGTTCTTC
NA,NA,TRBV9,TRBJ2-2,CASSVGAGNTGELFF,TGTGCCAGCAGCGTAGGGGCTGGGAACACCGGGGAGCTGTTTTTT
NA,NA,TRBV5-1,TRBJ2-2,CASSFQGNTGELFF,TGCGCCAGCAGCTTCCAGGGGAACACCGGGGAGCTGTTTTTT
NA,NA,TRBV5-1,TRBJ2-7,CASSSTGTTYEQYF,TGCGCCAGCAGCTCGACAGGAACCACCTACGAGCAGTACTTC
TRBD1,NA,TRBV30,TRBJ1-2,CAWTPQGAYGYTF,TGTGCCTGGACCCCCCAGGGGGCTTATGGCTACACCTTC
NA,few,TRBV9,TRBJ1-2,CASSVGGTGNYGYTF,TGTGCCAGCAGCGTAGGAGGGACGGGGAACTATGGCTACACCTTC